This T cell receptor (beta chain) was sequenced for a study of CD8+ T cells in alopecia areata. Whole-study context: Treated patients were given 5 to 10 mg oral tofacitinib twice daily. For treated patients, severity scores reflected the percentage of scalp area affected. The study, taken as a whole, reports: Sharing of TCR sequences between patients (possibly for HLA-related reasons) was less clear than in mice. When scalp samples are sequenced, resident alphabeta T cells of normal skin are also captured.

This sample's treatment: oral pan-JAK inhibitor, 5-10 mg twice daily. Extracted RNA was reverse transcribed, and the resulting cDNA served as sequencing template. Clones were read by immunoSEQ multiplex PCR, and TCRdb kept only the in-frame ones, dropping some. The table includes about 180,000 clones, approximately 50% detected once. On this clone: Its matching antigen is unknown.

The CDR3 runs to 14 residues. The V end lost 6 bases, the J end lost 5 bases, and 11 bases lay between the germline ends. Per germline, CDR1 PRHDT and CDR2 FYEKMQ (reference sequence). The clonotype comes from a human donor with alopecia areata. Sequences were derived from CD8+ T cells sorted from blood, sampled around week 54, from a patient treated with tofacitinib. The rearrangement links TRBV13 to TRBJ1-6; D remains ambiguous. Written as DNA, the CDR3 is TGTGCCAGCAGTACCGGGATAGATAATTCACCCCTCCACTTT. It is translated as CASSTGIDNSPLHF.